This entry is about one T cell receptor (beta chain). Its antigen is not identified. These data are taken from a study of T cells in localized non-small cell lung cancer. Regarding the study as a whole: Longer overall survival accompanied higher blood T cell density. Heterogeneity remains possible, as sequencing covered one tumor region only. A median of 57 clones ranked among the top 100 in tumor appeared in adjacent lung. Highest T cell clonality was seen in uninvolved adjacent lung, surpassing that measured in tumor.

Here immunoSEQ multiplex PCR was the method, and the copy in TCRdb shows in-frame clones only, minus some. The repertoire has about 52,000 clones, around 87% of them found once; the top ten carry roughly a sixth. With 5 bases removed from V and 4 bases from J, the gap between germline ends came to 14 bases. The CDR3 runs 14 residues. Germline-derived CDR1 and CDR2 are ENHRY and SYGVKD. Sequencing was performed on PBMCs, taken before any cancer treatment. This rearrangement joins TRBV10-3 to TRBJ1-1; D is uncertain. The TCR originated in a female donor with stage II lung adenocarcinoma. The CDR3 bases are TGTGCCATCAGTCATGACACCTCCGGCACTGAAGCTTTCTTT. Translated, it gives CAISHDTSGTEAFF.